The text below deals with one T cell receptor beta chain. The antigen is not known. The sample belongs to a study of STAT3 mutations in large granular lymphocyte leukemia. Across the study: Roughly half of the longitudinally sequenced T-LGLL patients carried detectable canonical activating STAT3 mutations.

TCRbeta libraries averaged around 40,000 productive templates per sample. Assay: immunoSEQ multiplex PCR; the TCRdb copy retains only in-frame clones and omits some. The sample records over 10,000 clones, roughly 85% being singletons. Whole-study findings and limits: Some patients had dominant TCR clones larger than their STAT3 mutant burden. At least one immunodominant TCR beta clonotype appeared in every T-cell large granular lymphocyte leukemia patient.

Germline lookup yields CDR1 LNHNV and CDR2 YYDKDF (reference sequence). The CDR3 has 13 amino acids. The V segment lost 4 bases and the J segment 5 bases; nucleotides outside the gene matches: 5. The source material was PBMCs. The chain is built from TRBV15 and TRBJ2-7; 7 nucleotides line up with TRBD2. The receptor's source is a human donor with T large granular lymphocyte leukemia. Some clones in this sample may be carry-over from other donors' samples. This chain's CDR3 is CATSNPGRDEQYF. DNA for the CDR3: TGTGCCACCAGCAATCCGGGGAGGGACGAGCAGTACTTC.